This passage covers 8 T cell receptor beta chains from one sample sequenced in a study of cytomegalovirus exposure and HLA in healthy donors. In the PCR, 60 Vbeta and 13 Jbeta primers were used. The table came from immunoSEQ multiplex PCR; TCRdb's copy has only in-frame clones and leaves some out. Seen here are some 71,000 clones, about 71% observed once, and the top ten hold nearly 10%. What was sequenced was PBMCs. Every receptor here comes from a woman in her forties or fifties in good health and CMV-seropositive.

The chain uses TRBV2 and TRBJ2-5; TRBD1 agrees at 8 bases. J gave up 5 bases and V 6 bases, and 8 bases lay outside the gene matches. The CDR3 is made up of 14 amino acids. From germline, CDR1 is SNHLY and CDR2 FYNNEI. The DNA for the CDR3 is TGTGCCAGCAGCCAGGGACAGGAAGGGGAGACCCAGTACTTC. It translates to CASSQGQEGETQYF.

The CDR3 sequence: CASSVGASSNQPQHF. The CDR3 DNA sequence: TGTGCCAGCAGCGTAGGAGCTTCTAGCAATCAGCCCCAGCATTTT. The chain combines TRBV9 with TRBJ1-5; unclear D gene. The germline V gene encodes CDR1 SGDLS and CDR2 YYNGEE. V dropped 0 bases and J dropped 0 bases, with 7 bases sitting between them. The CDR3 has 15 amino acids.

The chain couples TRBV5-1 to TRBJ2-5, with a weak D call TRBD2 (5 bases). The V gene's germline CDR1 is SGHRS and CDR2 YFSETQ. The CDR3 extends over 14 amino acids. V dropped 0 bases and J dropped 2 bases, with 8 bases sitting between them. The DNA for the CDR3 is TGCGCCAGCAGCTTGGGATCGGGGCAAGAGACCCAGTACTTC. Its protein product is CASSLGSGQETQYF. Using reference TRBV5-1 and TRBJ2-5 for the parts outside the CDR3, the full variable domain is KAGVTQTPRYLIKTRGQQVTLSCSPISGHRSVSWYQQTPGQGLQFLFEYFSETQRNKGNFPGRFSGRQFSNSRSEMNVSTLELGDSALYLCASSLGSGQETQYFGPGTRLLVL.

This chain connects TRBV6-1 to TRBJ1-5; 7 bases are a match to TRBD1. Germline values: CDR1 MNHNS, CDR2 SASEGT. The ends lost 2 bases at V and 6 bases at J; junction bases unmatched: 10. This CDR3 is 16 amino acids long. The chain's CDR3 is CASSESTGASFQPQHF. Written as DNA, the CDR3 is TGTGCCAGCAGTGAAAGCACAGGGGCCTCGTTTCAGCCCCAGCATTTT.

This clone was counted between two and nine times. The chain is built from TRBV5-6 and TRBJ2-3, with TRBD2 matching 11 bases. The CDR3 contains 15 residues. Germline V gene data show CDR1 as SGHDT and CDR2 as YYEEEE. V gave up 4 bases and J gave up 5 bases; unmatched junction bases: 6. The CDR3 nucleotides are TGTGCCAGCAGCCCACTAGCGGGGGTTGGAGATACGCAGTATTTT. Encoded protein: CASSPLAGVGDTQYF.

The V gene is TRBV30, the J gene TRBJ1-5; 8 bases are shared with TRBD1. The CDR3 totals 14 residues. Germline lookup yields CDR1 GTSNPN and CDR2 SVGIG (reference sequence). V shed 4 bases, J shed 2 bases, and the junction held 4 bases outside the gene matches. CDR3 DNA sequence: TGTGCCTGGAAAACACAGGGGGGCAATCAGCCCCAGCATTTT. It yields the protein CAWKTQGGNQPQHF.

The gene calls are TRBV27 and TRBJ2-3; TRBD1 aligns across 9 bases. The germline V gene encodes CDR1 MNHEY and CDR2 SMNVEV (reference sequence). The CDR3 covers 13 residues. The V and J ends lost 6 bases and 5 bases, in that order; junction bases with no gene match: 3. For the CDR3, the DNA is TGTGCCAGCAGCCGGACAGGGGTAGATACGCAGTATTTT. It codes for CASSRTGVDTQYF.

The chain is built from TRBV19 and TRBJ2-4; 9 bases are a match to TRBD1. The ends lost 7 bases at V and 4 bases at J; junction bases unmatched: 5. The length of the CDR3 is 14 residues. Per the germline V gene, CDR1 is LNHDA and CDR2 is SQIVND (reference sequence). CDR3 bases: TGTGCCAGTACCCCTGGACAGGGGAAAAACATTCAGTACTTC. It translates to CASTPGQGKNIQYF.